This T cell receptor (beta chain) was profiled in a study of T cells after yellow fever vaccination. The wider study: Each low-cell-number fraction was prepared by means of SMART-Seq v4 Ultra Low Input. The study's findings and limits: Post-booster repertoires contained most primary-vaccination clones again (around 96% CD4, 85% to 90% CD8). The secondary T-cell response peaked on day 5, not day 15, but was weaker.

In this sample, this clonotype turned up a few times. Its antigen remains unidentified. 5'RACE template switching added a universal primer site and UMIs to TCR cDNA. TCRdb used MiXCR to reprocess the 5' RACE reads, holding one entry per CDR3 protein. The sample lists hundreds of thousands of distinct CDR3 sequences, under 25% seen once, with around 15% in the top ten. The CDR3 has 16 amino acids. Germline V gene sequence: CDR1 SNHLY, CDR2 FYNNEI. V was clipped by 4 bases and J by 0 bases, with 15 bases between them. The chain links TRBV2 to TRBJ2-5; no clear D. The TCR was taken from a man aged 25 to 40 who received the YFV17D yellow fever vaccine. The source material was PBMCs, sampled 15 days after the yellow fever booster vaccination. CDR3 region: CASSGSLTEYQETQYF. CDR3 sequence (DNA): TGTGCCAGCAGTGGTTCACTAACAGAGTACCAAGAGACCCAGTACTTC.